This entry describes one T cell receptor (beta chain). This clone was picked up one time. This receptor's antigen is unknown. No much larger clone is present one base from it, and per-base qualities are unavailable. The intended sense of this specimen's time point label: about 28 days (+/-7) after the second vaccine dose. The meaning of the sample's treatment or condition label: meningococcal conjugate vaccine given as trial control. The vaccinee samples were drawn from two UK trials, COV001 and COV002, one of which was a single-blind randomized controlled phase 2/3 trial testing AZD1222 (ChAdOx1 nCoV-19) in healthy adults. For TCRbeta chain sequencing, PBMC samples from trial participants were taken at day 0 and at day 28 after the second dose. The CDR3 starts with the cysteine, ends with the phenylalanine, and has 13 residues. The sequence is cut down to CDR3 DNA, 39 bases in frame from base 1. The germline V gene provides CDR1 SNHLY and CDR2 FYNNEI. V and J are truncated by 4 bases and 7 bases respectively, leaving an intervening sequence of 13 bases.

These data are taken from a study of T cell responses to AZD1222 COVID-19 vaccine (dated by TCRdb to 2020 to 2023). For context, the study as a whole: A total of under 250 trial participants underwent TCR sequencing, of whom nearly 210 had received two doses of AZD1222 and 26 had received two doses of the MenACWY control vaccine. Trial participants were enrolled by age into 18-55, 56-69 and 70-plus year subgroups, with approximately 160, 26 and 62 TCR-sequenced participants respectively. Results the study describes overall, beyond this receptor: The 56-69-year group was small, and its depth increase did not reach significance, likely because of low power. Conclusions about previously exposed vaccinees are limited, since just a handful of AZD1222 recipients were seropositive for SARS-CoV-2 at baseline. After two AZD1222 doses, both the breadth and the depth of spike-specific TCRs were significantly higher than at day 0 and than in MenACWY recipients. The vaccine-associated CD4 TCRs covered the entire spike protein, and the dominant responses fell in regions 160-218 and 743-854. Participants were mostly white British and included more females than males, and it was suggested by the authors that clonal diversity may have been underestimated. Nearly half of unique spike-specific TCRs reportedly recognized epitopes outside regions mutated in the B.1.351 and B.1.1.7 variants. Because no day 14 peak-response samples were available, the repertoires could be characterized only after the peak T cell response.

The CDR3 regions of human TCRbeta chains were analyzed by immunosequencing. The published analysis was carried out like this. Repertoire TCRs were checked for matches against a reference library of SARS-CoV-2-specific TCRs that had been generated using the MIRA antigen-specificity platform. Breadth was defined as the fraction of unique TCRs that were SARS-CoV-2-associated, and depth was defined as the fraction of total T cells that were SARS-CoV-2-associated. Using the MIRA data, each spike-specific TCR was mapped to the spike region that the TCR reacts to and placed in a CD4 or CD8 class. Log10-transformed breadth and depth values were compared by one-way ANOVA with Sidak's multiple comparisons tests. What TCRdb holds here is the immuneACCESS table cut down to in-frame rearrangements. Part of the clones is not present; checked against another copy, under half of the missing clones reflect an unresolved V gene, and the others are unexplained. V and J calls and clone size follow that table, whereas D and trimming were derived from the DNA. Within this sample are 140,000 to 150,000 clones, with 75% to 95% of them counted one time only. The ten most abundant clones make up around 7.6% of the sample.

This clonotype was sampled from an adult who received the MenACWY meningococcal vaccine as a control. The sequence links TRBV2 to TRBJ1-2; a confident D gene designation cannot be given. The source material was peripheral blood, sampled 28 days after the second dose of the MenACWY control vaccine. The CDR3 sequence is CASSVSGSGGYTF. The DNA sequence reads TGTGCCAGCAGTGTCTCGGGGTCGGGTGGCTACACCTTC.